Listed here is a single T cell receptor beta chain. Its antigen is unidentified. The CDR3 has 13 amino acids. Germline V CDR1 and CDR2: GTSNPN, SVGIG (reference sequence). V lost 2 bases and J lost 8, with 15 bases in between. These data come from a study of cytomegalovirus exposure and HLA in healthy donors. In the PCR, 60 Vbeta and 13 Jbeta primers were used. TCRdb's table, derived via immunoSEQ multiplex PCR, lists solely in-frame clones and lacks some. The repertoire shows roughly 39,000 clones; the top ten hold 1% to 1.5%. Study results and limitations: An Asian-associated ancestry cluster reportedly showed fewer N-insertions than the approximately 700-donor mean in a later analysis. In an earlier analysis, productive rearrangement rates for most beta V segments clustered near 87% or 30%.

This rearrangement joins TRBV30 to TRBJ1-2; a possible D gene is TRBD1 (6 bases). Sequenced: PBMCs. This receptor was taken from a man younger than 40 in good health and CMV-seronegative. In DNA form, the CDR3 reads TGTGCCTGGAGTCCAGGGGTGGGTAGCGGCTACACCTTC. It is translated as CAWSPGVGSGYTF. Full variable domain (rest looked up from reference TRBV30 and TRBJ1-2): SQTIHQWPATLVQPVGSPLSLECTVEGTSNPNLYWYRQAAGRGLQLLFYSVGIGQISSEVPQNLSASRPQDRQFILSSKKLLLSDSGFYLCAWSPGVGSGYTFGSGTRLTVV.